A single sample gave rise to the 19 T cell receptor beta chains below, sequenced in a study of T cells in Graves' hyperthyroidism and ophthalmopathy. RNA transcripts gave rise to amplified TCR beta CDR3 regions. The study used the HTBI primer set for a first-round RT-PCR of the TCR CDR3. Each CDR3 protein is one row after TCRdb ran MiXCR on the multiplex PCR reads. In the table there are approximately 600,000 distinct CDR3 sequences, about a sixth of which are singletons. The sample was blood. Receptor source: a woman aged 30 to 39 with Graves' hyperthyroidism.

This rearrangement joins TRBV20-1 to TRBJ1-6; D might be TRBD1 (6 bases). V lost 5 bases and J lost 9, with 11 bases in between. The CDR3 is 12 amino acids. Looked up from germline, CDR1 is DFQATT and CDR2 is SNEGSKA (reference sequence). CDR3 in DNA: TGCAGTGCTTACGGGGGCGGTTCACCCCTCCACTTT. It specifies CSAYGGGSPLHF.

This clonotype was counted at least ten times. The CDR3 DNA reads TGTGCCAGCAGCATTGGGGGTCCCAAAAACATTCAGTACTTC. It is translated as CASSIGGPKNIQYF. The chain combines TRBV11-3 with TRBJ2-4; D is possibly TRBD1 or TRBD2 (5 bases each). The germline V gene has CDR1 SGHNT and CDR2 YENEEA. V lost 5 bases to trimming and J lost 2 bases, with 10 bases between them. The CDR3 has 14 residues.

Many counts were recorded for this clonotype. The rearrangement links TRBV7-8 to TRBJ2-7; 10 nucleotides line up with TRBD2. This CDR3 is 15 amino acids long. After removal of 5 bases from V and 1 base from J, the junction contained 5 bases not matched to a gene. The V gene's germline CDR1 is SGHVS and CDR2 FQNEAQ. The CDR3 is CASSHGLAESYEQYF. DNA for the CDR3: TGTGCCAGCAGCCACGGACTAGCGGAATCCTACGAGCAGTACTTC.

This clonotype appeared a few times. This rearrangement joins TRBV18 to TRBJ1-5, with 7 nucleotides matching TRBD1. Germline assignment: CDR1 KGHSH and CDR2 LQKENI. The CDR3 spans 15 residues. J lost 7 bases, V lost 6 bases, and 12 bases had no gene match. CDR3 amino acids: CASSPGGGTQQPQHF. The CDR3 DNA follows: TGTGCCAGCTCTCCAGGGGGGGGCACCCAGCAGCCCCAGCATTTT. Variable domain in full (rest from reference TRBV18 and TRBJ1-5): NAGVMQNPRHLVRRRGQEARLRCSPMKGHSHVYWYRQLPEEGLKFMVYLQKENIIDESGMPKERFSAEFPKEGPSILRIQQVVRGDSAAYFCASSPGGGTQQPQHFGDGTRLSIL.

V is TRBV18 and J is TRBJ2-7; D is unclear. Trimming shortened V by 2 bases and J by 0 bases, and 14 bases separated the two germline ends. The CDR3 length is 16 residues. In germline, CDR1 is KGHSH, CDR2 LQKENI. The CDR3 DNA sequence: TGTGCCAGCTCACCATTTTTTGGTAGGAACTCCTACGAGCAGTACTTC. Protein: CASSPFFGRNSYEQYF.

This clonotype was counted a few times. The chain recombines TRBV4-2 with TRBJ2-3; 13 nucleotides align to TRBD2. The CDR3 covers 18 residues. Germline V gene lookup returns CDR1 LGHNA and CDR2 YNFKEQ. V lost 6 bases to trimming and J lost 4 bases; unmatched junction nucleotides: 13. For the CDR3, the DNA is TGTGCCAGCAGTCAAACTAGCGGGAGGGCCTCAGTAGCAGATACGCAGTATTTT. As protein: CASSQTSGRASVADTQYF.

At least ten counts were recorded for this clonotype. The chain has TRBV29-1 and TRBJ1-1, with D possibly matching TRBD1 (5 bases). This CDR3 region has 14 residues. In germline, CDR1 is SQVTM, CDR2 ANQGSEA. Trimming shortened V by 2 bases and J by 5 bases, and 15 bases separated the two germline ends. The CDR3 spells CSVEQGGGKTEAFF. In nucleotides, the CDR3 is TGCAGCGTTGAACAGGGTGGTGGGAAAACTGAAGCTTTCTTT.

The genes are TRBV7-9 and TRBJ2-1; 14 positions match TRBD2. The CDR3 runs to 16 residues. Trimming removed 4 bases from V and 7 bases from J; junction bases left unmatched: 6. Germline V gene lookup returns CDR1 SEHNR and CDR2 FQNEAQ (reference sequence). The CDR3 coding sequence is TGTGCCAGCAGCTCACCGGGACTAGCGGGAGTAAATGAGCAGTTCTTC. It codes for CASSSPGLAGVNEQFF. Full variable domain (outside the CDR3, taken from reference TRBV7-9 and TRBJ2-1): DTGVSQNPRHKITKRGQNVTFRCDPISEHNRLYWYRQTLGQGPEFLTYFQNEAQLEKSRLLSDRFSAERPKGSFSTLEIQRTEQGDSAMYLCASSSPGLAGVNEQFFGPGTRLTVL.

There are many counts of this clonotype. The chain uses TRBV5-6 and TRBJ2-1; D is unresolved. Trimming left V 0 bases short and J 0 bases short, with 7 bases between. The germline V gene has CDR1 SGHDT and CDR2 YYEEEE. CDR3 length: 15 amino acids. The CDR3 DNA sequence: TGTGCCAGCAGCTTGGAGGTCCTCTCCTACAATGAGCAGTTCTTC. Protein sequence: CASSLEVLSYNEQFF.

This clonotype was seen at least ten times. For the CDR3, the DNA is TGTGCCAGCTCACCACCCGACAGCTACGAGCAGTACTTC. It is translated as CASSPPDSYEQYF. This chain joins TRBV18 and TRBJ2-7; possibly TRBD1 for D (5 bases). The CDR3 loop spans 13 amino acids. V gave up 0 bases and J gave up 3 bases, with 6 bases separating them. CDR1 is KGHSH and CDR2 is LQKENI in the germline V gene.

This clonotype has a count of ten or more. This chain uses TRBV5-1 with TRBJ2-7; tentative D call: TRBD2 (6 bases). CDR1 SGHRS and CDR2 YFSETQ come from the germline V gene. The CDR3 loop spans 14 amino acids. Between the trimmed V and J ends, which lost 0 bases and 7 bases, there was a span of 14 bases. The CDR3 here is CASSLGPGRMEQYF. The CDR3 DNA is TGCGCCAGCAGCTTGGGTCCCGGGAGAATGGAGCAGTACTTC.

A few counts support this clonotype. The rearrangement joins TRBV6-1 to TRBJ2-1, with a weak D call TRBD2 (5 bases). CDR3 length: 15 amino acids. Trimming took 4 bases from V and 6 from J, leaving 16 bases between them. Germline V gene lookup returns CDR1 MNHNS and CDR2 SASEGT. CDR3: CASSATKGGINEQFF. The CDR3 DNA reads TGTGCCAGCAGTGCCACAAAAGGAGGTATCAATGAGCAGTTCTTC.

This clonotype has at least ten counts. V usage is TRBV5-1 and J usage is TRBJ1-2, with 8 bases aligning to TRBD1. The V segment lost 6 bases and the J segment 6 bases; nucleotides outside the gene matches: 10. The CDR3 is made up of 14 amino acids. Germline CDR1 is SGHRS and CDR2 is YFSETQ. In DNA, the CDR3 is TGCGCCAGCAAAACGGACAGGGAAAATAATGGCTACACCTTC. It translates to CASKTDRENNGYTF. Variable domain in full (rest from reference TRBV5-1 and TRBJ1-2): KAGVTQTPRYLIKTRGQQVTLSCSPISGHRSVSWYQQTPGQGLQFLFEYFSETQRNKGNFPGRFSGRQFSNSRSEMNVSTLELGDSALYLCASKTDRENNGYTFGSGTRLTVV.

This clonotype has only a few counts. The DNA for the CDR3 is TGTGCCAGCTCACCACCGTCGAACACCGGGGAGCTGTTTTTT. Translating it yields CASSPPSNTGELFF. The J gene is TRBJ2-2, the V gene TRBV18, with D unresolved. V was pared by 0 bases and J by 0 bases, with 2 bases between. Germline V gene data show CDR1 as KGHSH and CDR2 as LQKENI. The CDR3 has 14 amino acids.

This clonotype has just a few counts. The chain joins TRBV20-1 to TRBJ2-5; the D is unclear. Trimming pared 3 bases from V and 11 bases from J, leaving 13 bases between. The CDR3 extends over 11 amino acids. Per the germline V gene, CDR1 is DFQATT and CDR2 is SNEGSKA (reference sequence). DNA for the CDR3: TGCAGTGCTAGTCCCAACGGGTTACAGTACTTC. Protein: CSASPNGLQYF.

Only a few counts were recorded for this clonotype. The chain employs TRBV10-3 and TRBJ1-2; tentative D call: TRBD1 (6 bases). CDR3 length: 15 amino acids. V lost 3 bases, J lost 14 bases, and 25 bases lay in between. CDR1 and CDR2 from the germline V gene are ENHRY and SYGVKD. The CDR3 bases are TGTGCCATCAGTGAACACGGTGGGGGGACACCCCTTGAGACCTTC. The encoded protein is CAISEHGGGTPLETF.

This clonotype was counted between two and nine times. The V call is TRBV5-1, the J call TRBJ2-7; 7 nucleotides align to TRBD1. Germline CDR1 SGHRS, CDR2 YFSETQ. CDR3 length: 15 residues. V gave up 0 bases and J gave up 5 bases; unmatched junction bases: 8. DNA for the CDR3: TGCGCCAGCAGCTTGGAAGGTACAGGGGAACACGAGCAGTACTTC. Encoded protein: CASSLEGTGEHEQYF. Drawing the rest from reference TRBV5-1 and TRBJ2-7, the complete variable domain is KAGVTQTPRYLIKTRGQQVTLSCSPISGHRSVSWYQQTPGQGLQFLFEYFSETQRNKGNFPGRFSGRQFSNSRSEMNVSTLELGDSALYLCASSLEGTGEHEQYFGPGTRLTVT.

This clonotype was picked up many times. This chain uses TRBV12-3 or TRBV12-4 with TRBJ1-3, with D tentatively TRBD1 (5 bases). The CDR3 runs to 14 residues. The V end was cut by 3 bases, the J end by 0 bases, with 6 bases between. CDR3 region: CASSLGVSGNTIYF. The CDR3 DNA follows: TGTGCCAGCAGTTTGGGGGTCTCTGGAAACACCATATATTTT.

This clonotype was observed at least ten times. The rearrangement joins TRBV13 to TRBJ2-2, with D possibly TRBD1 on 6 matching bases. Germline V gives CDR1 PRHDT, CDR2 FYEKMQ (reference sequence). V was pared by 1 base and J by 4 bases, with 10 bases between. The CDR3 is 15 amino acids. In DNA, the CDR3 is TGTGCCAGCAGCTTAGCCAGGGGCGGCACCGGGGAGCTGTTTTTT. Amino acid sequence: CASSLARGGTGELFF.